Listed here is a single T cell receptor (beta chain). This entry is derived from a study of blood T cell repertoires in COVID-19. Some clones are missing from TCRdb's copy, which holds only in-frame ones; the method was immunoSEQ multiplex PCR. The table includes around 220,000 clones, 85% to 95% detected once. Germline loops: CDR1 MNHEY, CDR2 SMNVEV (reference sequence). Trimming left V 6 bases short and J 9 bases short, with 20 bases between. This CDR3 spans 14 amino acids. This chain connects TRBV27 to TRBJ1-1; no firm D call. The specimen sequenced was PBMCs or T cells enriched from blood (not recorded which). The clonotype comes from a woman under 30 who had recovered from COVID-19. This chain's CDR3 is CASSEASRTTKAFF. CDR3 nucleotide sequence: TGTGCCAGCAGCGAGGCGTCCCGGACTACCAAAGCTTTCTTT.